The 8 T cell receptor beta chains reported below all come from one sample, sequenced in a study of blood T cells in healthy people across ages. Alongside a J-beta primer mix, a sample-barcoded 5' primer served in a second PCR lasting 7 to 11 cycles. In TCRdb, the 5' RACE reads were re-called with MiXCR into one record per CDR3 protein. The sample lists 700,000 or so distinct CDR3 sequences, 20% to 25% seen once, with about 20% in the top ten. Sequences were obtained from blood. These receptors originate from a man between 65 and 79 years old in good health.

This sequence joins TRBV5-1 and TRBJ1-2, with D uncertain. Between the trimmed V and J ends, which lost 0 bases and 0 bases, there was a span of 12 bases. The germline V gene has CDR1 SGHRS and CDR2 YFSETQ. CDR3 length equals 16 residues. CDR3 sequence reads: CASSLAYPGANYGYTF. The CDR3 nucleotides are TGCGCCAGCAGCTTGGCCTACCCGGGAGCTAACTATGGCTACACCTTC.

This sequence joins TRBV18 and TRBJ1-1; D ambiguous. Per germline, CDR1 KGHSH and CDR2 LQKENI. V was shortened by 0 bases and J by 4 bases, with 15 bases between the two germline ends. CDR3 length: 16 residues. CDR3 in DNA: TGTGCCAGCTCACCACCGTATCGCGCTTTGGCCACTGAAGCTTTCTTT. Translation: CASSPPYRALATEAFF.

This CDR3 is CASSVQGDPGELFF. Written as DNA, the CDR3 is TGTGCCAGCAGCGTACAGGGTGATCCCGGGGAGCTGTTTTTT. J is TRBJ2-2 and V is TRBV9; tentatively, D is TRBD1 (5 bases). Trimming removed 1 base at V and 6 bases at J, with 10 bases between. The CDR3 consists of 14 residues. Germline CDR1 and CDR2: SGDLS and YYNGEE.

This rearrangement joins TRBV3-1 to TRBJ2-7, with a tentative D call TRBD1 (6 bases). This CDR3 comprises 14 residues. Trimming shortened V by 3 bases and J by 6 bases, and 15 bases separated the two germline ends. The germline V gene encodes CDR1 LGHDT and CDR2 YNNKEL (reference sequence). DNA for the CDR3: TGTGCCAGCAGCCACAGAGGGATCAGGGGCGAGCAGTACTTC. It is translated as CASSHRGIRGEQYF.

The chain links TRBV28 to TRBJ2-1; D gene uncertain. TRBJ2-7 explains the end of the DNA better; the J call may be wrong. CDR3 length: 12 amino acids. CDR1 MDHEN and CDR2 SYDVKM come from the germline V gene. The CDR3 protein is CASKVGWGEQYF. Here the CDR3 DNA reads TGTGCCAGCAAGGTGGGCTGGGGCGAGCAGTACTTC.

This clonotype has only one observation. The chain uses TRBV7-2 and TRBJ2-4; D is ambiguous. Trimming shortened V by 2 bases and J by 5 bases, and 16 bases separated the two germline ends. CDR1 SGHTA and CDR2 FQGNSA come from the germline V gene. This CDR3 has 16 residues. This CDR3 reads CASSLMAADGQNIQYF. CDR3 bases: TGTGCCAGCAGCTTAATGGCGGCAGACGGGCAAAACATTCAGTACTTC. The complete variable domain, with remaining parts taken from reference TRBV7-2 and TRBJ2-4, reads GAGVSQSPSNKVTEKGKDVELRCDPISGHTALYWYRQSLGQGLEFLIYFQGNSAPDKSGLPSDRFSAERTGGSVSTLTIQRTQQEDSAVYLCASSLMAADGQNIQYFGAGTRLSVL.

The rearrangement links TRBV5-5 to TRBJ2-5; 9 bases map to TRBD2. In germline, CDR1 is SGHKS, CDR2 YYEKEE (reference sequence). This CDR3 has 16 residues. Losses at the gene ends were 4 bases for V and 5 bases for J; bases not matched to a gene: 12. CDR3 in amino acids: CASSPHSGRGGETQYF. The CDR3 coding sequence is TGTGCCAGCAGCCCACATAGCGGGAGAGGTGGGGAGACCCAGTACTTC.

The CDR3: CASSQEVTSGGKTQYF. The CDR3, as DNA: TGCGCCAGCAGCCAAGAAGTGACTAGCGGGGGGAAGACCCAGTACTTC. The rearrangement uses TRBV4-1 and TRBJ2-1, with 13 bases fitting TRBD2. The DNA end lines up better with TRBJ2-5; the J call may be wrong. This CDR3 has 16 residues. Germline CDR1 and CDR2: MGHRA and YSYEKL.